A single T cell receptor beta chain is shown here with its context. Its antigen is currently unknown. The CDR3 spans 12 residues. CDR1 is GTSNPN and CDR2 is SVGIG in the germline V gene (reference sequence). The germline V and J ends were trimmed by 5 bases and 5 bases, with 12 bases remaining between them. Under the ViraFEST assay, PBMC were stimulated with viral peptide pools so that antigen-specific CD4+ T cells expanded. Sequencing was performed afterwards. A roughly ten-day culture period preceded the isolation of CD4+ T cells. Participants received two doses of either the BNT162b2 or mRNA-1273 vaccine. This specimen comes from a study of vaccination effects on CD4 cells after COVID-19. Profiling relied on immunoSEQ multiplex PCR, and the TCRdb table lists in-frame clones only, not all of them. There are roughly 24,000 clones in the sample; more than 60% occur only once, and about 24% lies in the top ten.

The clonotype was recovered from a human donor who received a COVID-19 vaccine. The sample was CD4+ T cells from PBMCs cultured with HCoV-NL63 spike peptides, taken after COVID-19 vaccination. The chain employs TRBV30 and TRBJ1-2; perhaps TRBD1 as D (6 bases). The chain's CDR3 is CAWEGGHYGYTF. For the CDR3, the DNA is TGTGCCTGGGAGGGGGGACATTATGGCTACACCTTC.